The clone carrying this T cell receptor (beta chain) came up many times. The antigen remains undetermined. This entry is derived from a study of glioma-infiltrating T cells. Points from the study as a whole: Only very few CDR3 sequences appeared in both tissue and blood. Above-expected tissue-blood divergence occurred in all gliomas, most in low-grade ones.

The germline V gene has CDR1 SEHNR and CDR2 FQNEAQ (reference sequence). This CDR3 spans 15 amino acids. Between the trimmed V and J ends, which lost 3 bases and 2 bases, there was a span of 13 bases. Amplification of TCR alpha and beta CDR3 regions from RNA used iRepertoire nested multiplex PCR. Input was roughly 95-400 ng of tissue mRNA or PBMC total RNA. Each CDR3 protein is one row after TCRdb ran MiXCR on the multiplex PCR reads. The sample gives approximately 90,000 distinct CDR3 sequences, less than 30% of which show up once; about 6.7% is in the top ten. The TCR comes from a human donor with low-grade glioma or glioblastoma, undergoing nonglioma brain surgery, or in good health (not recorded which). Sequencing was performed on glioma tissue, nonneoplastic brain tissue, or PBMCs (not recorded which). This sequence joins TRBV7-9 and TRBJ1-1; D might be TRBD1 (5 bases). The CDR3 spells CASSFRQTDNTEAFF. In nucleotides, the CDR3 is TGTGCCAGCAGCTTCCGACAGACGGATAACACTGAAGCTTTCTTT.